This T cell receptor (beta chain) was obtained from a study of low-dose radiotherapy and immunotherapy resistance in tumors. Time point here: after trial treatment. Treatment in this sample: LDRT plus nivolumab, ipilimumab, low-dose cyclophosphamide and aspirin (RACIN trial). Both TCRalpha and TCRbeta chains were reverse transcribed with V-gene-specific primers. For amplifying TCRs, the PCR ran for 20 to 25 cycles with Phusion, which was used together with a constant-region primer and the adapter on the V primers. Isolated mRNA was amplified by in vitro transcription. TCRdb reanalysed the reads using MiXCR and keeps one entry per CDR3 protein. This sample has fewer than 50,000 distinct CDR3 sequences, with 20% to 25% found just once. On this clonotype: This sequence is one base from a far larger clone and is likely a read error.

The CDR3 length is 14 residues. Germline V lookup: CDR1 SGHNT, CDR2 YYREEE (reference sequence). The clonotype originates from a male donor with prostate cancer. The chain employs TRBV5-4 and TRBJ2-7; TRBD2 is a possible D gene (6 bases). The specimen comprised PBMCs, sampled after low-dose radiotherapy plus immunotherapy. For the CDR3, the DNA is TGCGCCAGCAGCCAAGCGGGCTTGGCGTACGAGCAGTACTTC. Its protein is CASSQAGLAYEQYF. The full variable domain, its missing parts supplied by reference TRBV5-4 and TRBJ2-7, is ETGVTQSPTHLIKTRGQQVTLRCSSQSGHNTVSWYQQALGQGPQFIFQYYREEENGRGNFPPRFSGLQFPNYSSELNVNALELDDSALYLCASSQAGLAYEQYFGPGTRLTVT.